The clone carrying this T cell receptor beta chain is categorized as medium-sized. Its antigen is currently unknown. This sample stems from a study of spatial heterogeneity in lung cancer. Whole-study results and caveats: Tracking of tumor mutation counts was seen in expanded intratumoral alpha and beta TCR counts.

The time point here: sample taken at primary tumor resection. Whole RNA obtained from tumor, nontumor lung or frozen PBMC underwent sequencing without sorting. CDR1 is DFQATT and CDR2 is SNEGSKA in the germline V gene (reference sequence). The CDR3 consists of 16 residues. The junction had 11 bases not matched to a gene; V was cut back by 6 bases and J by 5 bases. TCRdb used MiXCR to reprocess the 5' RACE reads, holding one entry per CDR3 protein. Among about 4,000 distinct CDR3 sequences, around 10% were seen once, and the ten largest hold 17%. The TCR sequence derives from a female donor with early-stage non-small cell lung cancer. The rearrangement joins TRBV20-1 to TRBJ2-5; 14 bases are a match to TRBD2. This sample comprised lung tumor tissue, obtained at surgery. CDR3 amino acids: CSATGLAGDEGETQYF. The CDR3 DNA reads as TGCAGTGCCACGGGACTAGCGGGGGACGAGGGGGAGACCCAGTACTTC.